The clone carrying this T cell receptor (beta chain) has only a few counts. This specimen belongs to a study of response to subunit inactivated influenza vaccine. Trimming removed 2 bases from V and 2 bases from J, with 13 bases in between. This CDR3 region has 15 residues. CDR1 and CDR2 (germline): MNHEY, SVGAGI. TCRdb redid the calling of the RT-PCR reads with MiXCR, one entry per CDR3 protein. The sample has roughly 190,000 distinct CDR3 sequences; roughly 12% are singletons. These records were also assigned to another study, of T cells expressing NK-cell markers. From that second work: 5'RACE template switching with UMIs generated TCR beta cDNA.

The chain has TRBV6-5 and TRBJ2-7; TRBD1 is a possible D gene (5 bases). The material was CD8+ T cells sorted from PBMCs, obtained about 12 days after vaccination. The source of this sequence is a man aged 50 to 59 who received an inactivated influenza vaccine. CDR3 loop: CASSYGAGAPYEQYF. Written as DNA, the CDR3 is TGTGCCAGCAGTTACGGGGCAGGCGCCCCCTACGAGCAGTACTTC.